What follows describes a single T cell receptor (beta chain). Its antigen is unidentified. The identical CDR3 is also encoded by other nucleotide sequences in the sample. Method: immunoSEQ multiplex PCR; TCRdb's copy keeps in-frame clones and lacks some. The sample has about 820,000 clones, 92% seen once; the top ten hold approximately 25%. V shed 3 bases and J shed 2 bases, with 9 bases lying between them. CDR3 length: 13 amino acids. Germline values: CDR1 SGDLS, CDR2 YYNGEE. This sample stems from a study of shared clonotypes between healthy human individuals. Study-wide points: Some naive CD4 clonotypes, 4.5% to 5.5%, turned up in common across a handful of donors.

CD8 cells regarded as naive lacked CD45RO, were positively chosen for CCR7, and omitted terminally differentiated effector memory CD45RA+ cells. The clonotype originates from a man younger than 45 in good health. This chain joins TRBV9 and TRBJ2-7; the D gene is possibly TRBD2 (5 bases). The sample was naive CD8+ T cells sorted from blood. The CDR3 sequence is CASSGDYTYEQYF. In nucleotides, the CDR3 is TGTGCCAGCAGCGGCGACTATACCTACGAGCAGTACTTC.